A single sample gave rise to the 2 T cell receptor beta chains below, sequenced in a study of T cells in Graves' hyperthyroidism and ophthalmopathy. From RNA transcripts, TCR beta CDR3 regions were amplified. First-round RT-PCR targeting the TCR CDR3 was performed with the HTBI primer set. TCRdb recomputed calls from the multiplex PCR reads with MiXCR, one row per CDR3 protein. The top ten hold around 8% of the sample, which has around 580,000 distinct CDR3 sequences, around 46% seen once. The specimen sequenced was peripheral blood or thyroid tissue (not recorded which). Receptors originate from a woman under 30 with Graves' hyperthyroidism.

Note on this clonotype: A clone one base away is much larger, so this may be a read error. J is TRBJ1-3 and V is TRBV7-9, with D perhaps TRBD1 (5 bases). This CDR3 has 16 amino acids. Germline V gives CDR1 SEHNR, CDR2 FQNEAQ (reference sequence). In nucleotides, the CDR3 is TGTGCCAGCAGCTTTTATCCACGGGACGGTGGAAACATCATATATTTT. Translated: CASSFYPRDGGNIIYF.

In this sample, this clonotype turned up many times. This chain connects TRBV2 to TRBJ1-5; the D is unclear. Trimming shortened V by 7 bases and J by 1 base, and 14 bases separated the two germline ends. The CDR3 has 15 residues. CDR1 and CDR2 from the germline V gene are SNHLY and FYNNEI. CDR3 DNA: TGTGCCAGCACATTAGGGTTTCGGAGCAATCAGCCCCAGCATTTT. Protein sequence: CASTLGFRSNQPQHF.